This T cell receptor (beta chain) was identified during a study of T cell responses to AZD1222 COVID-19 vaccine. For this clone: Its antigen is not known.

Measured with immunoSEQ multiplex PCR; TCRdb has only the in-frame clones, and not every one. The sample yields 110,000 to 150,000 clones, 80% to 95% seen once. Whole-study results and caveats: No repertoire was sampled before or during the peak T cell response, only after it. Epitopes outside B.1.351 and B.1.1.7 mutated regions reportedly drew nearly half of spike TCRs.

Germline trimming cut 6 bases from V and 9 bases from J; bases unmatched to any gene: 3. In germline, CDR1 is MNHEY, CDR2 SMNVEV (reference sequence). The CDR3 has 13 residues. The chain recombines TRBV27 with TRBJ1-6; TRBD1 aligns across 9 bases. The sample here was peripheral blood, taken on day 0 of AZD1222 vaccination. This receptor was taken from an adult in good health. CDR3 sequence (DNA): TGTGCCAGCAGCCCGACAGGGGGTTCACCCCTCCACTTT. Encoded protein: CASSPTGGSPLHF.